A selection of T cell receptor beta chains follows, all from one sample in a study of T cell responses to AZD1222 COVID-19 vaccine. Generated by immunoSEQ multiplex PCR, the TCRdb table keeps only in-frame clones and is missing some. In the table there are approximately 100,000 clones, roughly 89% of which are singletons. Here the sequenced sample was peripheral blood, taken on day 0 of AZD1222 vaccination. Receptors were obtained from an adult in good health. Each CDR3 is given with its conserved first and last residue. The order of the fields is V gene, D gene, J gene, clone size, CDR3 protein, CDR3 DNA. A D gene is named only where the DNA matches it firmly. Size values are once, few and many counts, or a class for expanded clones, and some rows have none.

>TRBV2|.|TRBJ2-2|.
CASRRTNTGELFF
TGTGCCAGCAGAAGGACGAACACCGGGGAGCTGTTTTTT
>TRBV5-4|.|TRBJ1-1|.
CASSLPGSGKAEAFF
TGTGCCAGCAGCTTACCAGGGTCGGGGAAGGCTGAAGCTTTCTTT
>TRBV10-3|.|TRBJ2-3|.
CAIKDSLDTQYF
TGTGCCATCAAAGATAGCTTGGATACGCAGTATTTT
>TRBV5-1|TRBD1|TRBJ1-2|.
CASSSTTGNYGYTF
TGCGCCAGCAGCTCCACGACAGGGAACTATGGCTACACCTTC
>TRBV19|TRBD1|TRBJ2-2|.
CASSIYRGLTYGELFF
TGTGCCAGTAGTATATACAGGGGGCTTACATACGGGGAGCTGTTTTTT
>TRBV5-1|.|TRBJ1-2|.
CASSSYDEGNYGYTF
TGCGCCAGCAGCTCGTATGACGAGGGGAACTATGGCTACACCTTC
>TRBV7-9|TRBD2|TRBJ2-1|.
CASSLFLAGGNEQFF
TGTGCCAGCAGCTTATTCCTAGCGGGGGGGAATGAGCAGTTCTTC
>TRBV2|.|TRBJ1-2|once
CAGGGDAYGYTF
TGTGCCGGGGGAGGGGATGCCTATGGCTACACCTTC
>TRBV19|TRBD2|TRBJ2-5|once
CASSIVPASGTQETQYF
TGTGCCAGTAGTATCGTCCCGGCTAGCGGCACCCAAGAGACCCAGTACTTC
>TRBV12-3/TRBV12-4|.|TRBJ1-2|.
CASSPDGYGYTF
TGTGCCAGCAGCCCAGACGGGTATGGCTACACCTTC
>TRBV21-1|.|TRBJ1-6|.
CASSKALTGSSPLHF
TGTGCCAGCAGCAAAGCGCTGACTGGCAGTTCACCCCTCCACTTT
>TRBV29-1|.|TRBJ1-5|.
CSAGAGGGNQPQHF
TGCAGCGCCGGCGCGGGGGGTGGCAATCAGCCCCAGCATTTT
>TRBV7-8|.|TRBJ1-2|.
CASSRRDFYGYTF
TGTGCCAGCAGCAGAAGAGATTTCTATGGCTACACCTTC
>TRBV29-1|TRBD1|TRBJ1-5|.
CSAGQGNQPQHF
TGCAGCGCTGGACAGGGAAATCAGCCCCAGCATTTT
>TRBV13|.|TRBJ1-1|.
CASKGQWDTEAFF
TGTGCCAGCAAGGGACAATGGGACACTGAAGCTTTCTTT
>TRBV10-1|.|TRBJ2-7|few
CASSELGTYEQYF
TGCGCCAGCAGTGAGTTGGGGACCTACGAGCAGTACTTC
>TRBV24-1|TRBD1|TRBJ1-6|.
CATDRDRGSPLHF
TGTGCCACCGACCGGGACAGGGGCTCACCCCTCCACTTT
>TRBV19|.|TRBJ1-5|few
CASSSTGKNQPQHF
TGTGCCAGTAGTTCAACAGGGAAGAATCAGCCCCAGCATTTT
>TRBV27|.|TRBJ1-1|.
CASSFQGTTEAFF
TGTGCCAGCAGTTTTCAGGGAACCACTGAAGCTTTCTTT
>TRBV6-6|.|TRBJ1-2|.
CASTMSLGLRGYTF
TGTGCCAGTACTATGTCATTGGGTTTGCGGGGCTACACCTTC
>TRBV6-5|.|TRBJ1-4|.
CASSLTLSGTNEKLFF
TGTGCCAGCAGTTTGACCTTGTCCGGGACTAATGAAAAACTGTTTTTT
>TRBV5-1|TRBD1|TRBJ2-1|.
CASSSTRTGKDEQFF
TGCGCCAGCAGTTCCACTAGGACAGGGAAGGATGAGCAGTTCTTC
>TRBV18|TRBD1|TRBJ1-1|.
CASSPGQTGNTEAFF
TGTGCCAGCTCACCGGGACAGACGGGAAATACTGAAGCTTTCTTT
>TRBV7-9|.|TRBJ1-4|.
CASSLRDTTLGEKLFF
TGTGCCAGCAGCTTACGGGACACTACGTTAGGGGAAAAACTGTTTTTT
>TRBV2|TRBD1|TRBJ1-5|.
CASSSTGGNNQPQHF
TGTGCCAGCAGTTCGACAGGGGGCAACAATCAGCCCCAGCATTTT
>TRBV18|.|TRBJ1-2|once
CASSLTQDDYGYTF
TGTGCCAGCTCACTTACACAGGACGACTATGGCTACACCTTC
>TRBV5-1|.|TRBJ1-1|.
CASSLSLNTEAFF
TGCGCCAGCAGCTTGAGTCTTAACACTGAAGCTTTCTTT
>TRBV27|.|TRBJ2-5|.
CASSFGPVETQYF
TGTGCCAGCAGTTTCGGGCCTGTGGAGACCCAGTACTTC
>TRBV27|TRBD2|TRBJ2-1|.
CASTPRTSGEQFF
TGTGCCAGCACCCCGCGGACTAGCGGGGAGCAGTTCTTC
>TRBV9|.|TRBJ1-2|.
CASSDGGALGGYTF
TGTGCCAGCAGCGATGGAGGGGCTTTGGGTGGCTACACCTTC
>TRBV6-5|TRBD1|TRBJ2-2|.
CASSFRTGTGTGELFF
TGTGCCAGCAGTTTCCGGACAGGGACTGGCACCGGGGAGCTGTTTTTT
>TRBV6-5|.|TRBJ1-6|.
CASSYDAGGSNSPLHF
TGTGCCAGCAGTTACGACGCAGGAGGGTCTAATTCACCCCTCCACTTT
>TRBV5-5|.|TRBJ2-5|.
CASRTAQETQYF
TGTGCCAGCAGGACGGCCCAAGAGACCCAGTACTTC
>TRBV20-1|.|TRBJ2-7|.
CSAGVDEQYF
TGCAGTGCTGGAGTTGACGAGCAGTACTTC
>TRBV28|.|TRBJ2-3|.
CASSYRDTDTQYF
TGTGCCAGCAGTTATCGTGACACAGATACGCAGTATTTT
>TRBV29-1|.|TRBJ2-7|.
CSVRTEPYEQYF
TGCAGCGTCCGGACAGAACCCTACGAGCAGTACTTC
>TRBV18|.|TRBJ1-2|once
CASSPLEKTGNGYTF
TGTGCCAGCTCACCACTGGAGAAAACAGGGAACGGCTACACCTTC
>TRBV3-1/TRBV3-2|.|TRBJ2-5|.
CASRDLTAYQETQYF
TGTGCCAGCAGGGACTTGACAGCTTACCAAGAGACCCAGTACTTC
>TRBV2|.|TRBJ1-2|.
CASSRVGRLYGYTF
TGTGCCAGCAGCCGTGTTGGCAGACTCTATGGCTACACCTTC
>TRBV5-4|TRBD2|TRBJ2-2|.
CASSPGTSGGAFGELFF
TGTGCCAGCAGCCCAGGGACTAGCGGGGGGGCCTTCGGGGAGCTGTTTTTT
>TRBV29-1|TRBD1|TRBJ2-5|.
CSGRTGEETQYF
TGCAGCGGCCGGACAGGAGAAGAGACCCAGTACTTC
>TRBV6-5|.|TRBJ1-6|.
CAIRVGGLNSPLHF
TGTGCCATCAGGGTAGGGGGTCTAAATTCACCCCTCCACTTT
>TRBV3-1/TRBV3-2|.|TRBJ1-4|.
CASSQDGGWREKLFF
TGTGCCAGCAGCCAAGACGGCGGGTGGCGGGAAAAACTGTTTTTT
>TRBV5-4|TRBD1|TRBJ1-4|.
CASSLGIGDRVAEKLFF
TGTGCCAGCAGCTTGGGTATCGGGGACAGGGTAGCAGAAAAACTGTTTTTT
>TRBV15|TRBD1|TRBJ1-5|.
CATSPRGQGSQPQHF
TGTGCCACCAGCCCCCGGGGACAGGGTAGTCAGCCCCAGCATTTT
>TRBV9|TRBD2|TRBJ2-7|.
CASSERSGVTYEQYF
TGTGCCAGCAGCGAGAGGAGCGGGGTAACCTACGAGCAGTACTTC
>TRBV28|.|TRBJ2-7|.
CASSSPGQGPYEQYF
TGTGCCAGCAGTTCTCCGGGGCAGGGACCCTACGAGCAGTACTTC
>TRBV27|.|TRBJ1-4|.
CASSLSWAGFEKLFF
TGTGCCAGCAGTTTATCGTGGGCAGGGTTTGAAAAACTGTTTTTT
>TRBV7-8|.|TRBJ1-6|.
CASSSSQGRSPLHF
TGTGCCAGCAGCTCGAGCCAGGGGAGATCACCCCTCCACTTT
>TRBV11-1|.|TRBJ1-2|.
CASSLVPGEYTF
TGTGCCAGCAGCTTAGTCCCAGGGGAATACACCTTC
>TRBV6-1|.|TRBJ1-2|.
CASSGIDRNPNYGYTF
TGTGCCAGCAGTGGAATCGACAGGAATCCTAACTATGGCTACACCTTC
>TRBV7-2|.|TRBJ2-7|few
CASSLGQGGTYEQYF
TGTGCCAGCAGCTTAGGGCAGGGGGGAACCTACGAGCAGTACTTC
>TRBV4-3|.|TRBJ1-3|.
CASSQDRPGPGSGNTIYF
TGCGCCAGCAGCCAAGACCGACCGGGACCAGGCTCTGGAAACACCATATATTTT